These 32 T cell receptor beta chains originate from one sample sequenced in a study of T-cell memory formation after mild COVID-19. TCRdb redid the calling of the 5' RACE reads with MiXCR, one entry per CDR3 protein. This table has around 300,000 distinct CDR3 sequences, 13% appearing once. What was sequenced was PBMCs or a T cell subset sorted from them (not recorded which). These receptors all come from a man younger than 30 who had mild COVID-19 (a few samples of this study predate the infection). Cell type and time point are not known.

This clonotype has just a few counts. The chain links TRBV4-2 to TRBJ2-1, with 9 bases that match TRBD2. This CDR3 region has 15 residues. Germline lookup yields CDR1 LGHNA and CDR2 YNFKEQ. The J segment lost 8 bases and the V segment lost 0 bases, leaving 5 bases of the junction unmatched. CDR3 residues: CASSQEAAGGDEQFF. For the CDR3, the DNA is TGTGCCAGCAGCCAAGAGGCCGCGGGGGGGGATGAGCAGTTCTTC.

This clonotype was counted between two and nine times. The J gene is TRBJ2-7, the V gene TRBV5-1; TRBD1 is a possible D gene (5 bases). Per the germline V gene, CDR1 is SGHRS and CDR2 is YFSETQ. V was trimmed by 0 bases and J by 6 bases, leaving 10 bases between them. The CDR3 runs 13 residues. The CDR3 coding sequence is TGCGCCAGCAGCTTGGGACTTGGGGCCGAGCAGTACGTC. Amino acid sequence: CASSLGLGAEQYV.

The gene calls are TRBV5-1 and TRBJ1-4; the D is unclear. Looked up from germline, CDR1 is SGHRS and CDR2 is YFSETQ. The V and J ends lost 1 base and 2 bases respectively, with 6 bases between them. There are 14 residues in the CDR3. The CDR3 DNA follows: TGCGCCAGCAGCTTGACGATTACTAATGAAAAACTGTTTTTT. Its protein is CASSLTITNEKLFF.

The V and J genes are TRBV9 and TRBJ2-2, with D perhaps TRBD1 or TRBD2 (5 bases each). This CDR3 has 16 amino acids. V lost 3 bases and J lost 7, with 19 bases in between. Germline values: CDR1 SGDLS, CDR2 YYNGEE. For the CDR3, the DNA is TGTGCCAGCAGCGCCGGTATTGGGGCGCGGGTCGGGGAGCTGTTTTTT. This translates into CASSAGIGARVGELFF.

J is TRBJ2-7 and V is TRBV7-9; perhaps D is TRBD1 or TRBD2 (5 bases each). CDR1 is SEHNR, CDR2 FQNEAQ, per germline (reference sequence). The CDR3 consists of 18 residues. V dropped 1 base and J dropped 2 bases, with 21 bases sitting between them. DNA for the CDR3: TGTGCCAGCAGCTTAGAAGACGGTCGGGGCTTTGCGGCCTACGAGCAGTACTTC. Amino acid sequence: CASSLEDGRGFAAYEQYF.

This clonotype was counted a few times. The genes are TRBV3-1 and TRBJ1-2, with D unclear. Germline assignment: CDR1 LGHDT and CDR2 YNNKEL (reference sequence). The CDR3 has 12 amino acids. V was pared by 1 base and J by 8 bases, with 8 bases between. CDR3 nucleotides: TGTGCCAGCAGCCAAGCGGACGGCGGCTACACCTTC. It encodes CASSQADGGYTF.

The V and J genes are TRBV20-1 and TRBJ2-7, with unresolved D. V gave up 2 bases and J gave up 4 bases, with 6 bases separating them. Looked up from germline, CDR1 is DFQATT and CDR2 is SNEGSKA (reference sequence). The CDR3 is made up of 11 amino acids. The CDR3 loop reads CSARSDYEQYF. DNA of the CDR3: TGCAGTGCTAGATCCGATTACGAGCAGTACTTC.

This chain joins TRBV7-9 and TRBJ1-2; D gene uncertain. Trimming took off 1 base at V and 4 bases at J, with 7 bases between the two ends. Looked up from germline, CDR1 is SEHNR and CDR2 is FQNEAQ (reference sequence). This CDR3 is 13 amino acids long. The CDR3 bases are TGTGCCAGCAGCTTAGAGCCAACCTATGGCTACACCTTC. It yields the protein CASSLEPTYGYTF.

CDR3 in amino acids: CASSPLLAGGLQETQYF. CDR3 in DNA: TGCGCCAGCAGCCCCTTACTAGCGGGGGGCCTCCAAGAGACCCAGTACTTC. The V and J genes are TRBV5-1 and TRBJ2-5, with 12 bases fitting TRBD2. The ends lost 4 bases at V and 1 base at J; junction bases unmatched: 8. Germline CDR1 SGHRS, CDR2 YFSETQ. CDR3 length: 17 residues.

This clonotype was detected ten times or more. The V and J genes are TRBV20-1 and TRBJ2-1; 7 bases line up with TRBD2. The J segment lost 8 bases and the V segment lost 6 bases, leaving 7 bases of the junction unmatched. Per the germline V gene, CDR1 is DFQATT and CDR2 is SNEGSKA (reference sequence). The length of the CDR3 is 12 residues. In DNA form, the CDR3 reads TGCAGTGCCGCCCGGGGGGTGGATGAGCAGTTCTTC. Amino acid sequence: CSAARGVDEQFF.

The chain is built from TRBV7-9 and TRBJ2-5; 11 bases align to TRBD1. There are 15 residues in the CDR3. J gave up 5 bases and V 5 bases, and 7 bases lay outside the gene matches. Germline V CDR1 and CDR2: SEHNR, FQNEAQ (reference sequence). As DNA, the CDR3 is TGTGCCAGCAGCCCGGACAGGGGGCGTCTTGAGACCCAGTACTTC. It encodes CASSPDRGRLETQYF.

The V gene is TRBV4-1, the J gene TRBJ2-7; 9 nucleotides agree with TRBD2. Germline V gene lookup returns CDR1 MGHRA and CDR2 YSYEKL. V lost 0 bases, J lost 5 bases, and 5 bases stayed unmatched. The CDR3 spans 15 residues. The CDR3 is CASSQDPRLADEQYV. The CDR3 DNA is TGCGCCAGCAGCCAAGATCCAAGACTAGCGGACGAGCAGTACGTC.

The chain has TRBV5-1 and TRBJ2-5; D is unclear. This CDR3 comprises 13 residues. Trimming cost V 3 bases and J 9 bases, with 15 bases left between them. The germline V gene encodes CDR1 SGHRS and CDR2 YFSETQ. CDR3 region: CASSSYVPSAQYF. The CDR3 region has the DNA TGCGCCAGCAGCTCTTATGTCCCCTCCGCCCAGTACTTC.

This clonotype was found a few times. The chain combines TRBV3-1 with TRBJ2-3; TRBD2 matches at 9 bases. This CDR3 is built from 16 residues. The V gene end was trimmed by 5 bases and the J gene end by 3 bases; junction bases not matched to a gene: 9. CDR1 is LGHDT and CDR2 is YNNKEL in the germline V gene (reference sequence). As DNA, the CDR3 is TGTGCCAGCAGCTCCTGGGGCAGCGGGGGGACAGATACGCAGTATTTT. Translating gives CASSSWGSGGTDTQYF.

The V gene is TRBV20-1, the J gene TRBJ1-1; 7 positions agree with TRBD1. The CDR3 length is 14 residues. The junction had 8 bases not matched to a gene; V was cut back by 3 bases and J by 4 bases. Germline CDR1 and CDR2: DFQATT and SNEGSKA (reference sequence). CDR3 region: CSARNRGFGTEAFF. CDR3 coding DNA: TGCAGTGCTAGGAACAGGGGATTTGGCACTGAAGCTTTCTTT.

This clonotype was counted ten times or more. The rearrangement links TRBV20-1 to TRBJ2-3; possible D gene TRBD1, 5 bases. From germline, CDR1 is DFQATT and CDR2 SNEGSKA (reference sequence). The CDR3 contains 13 residues. V was clipped by 2 bases and J by 3 bases, with 9 bases between them. CDR3 protein: CSARLPGTDTQYF. DNA of the CDR3: TGCAGTGCTAGACTCCCAGGGACAGATACGCAGTATTTT.

The CDR3 sequence is CASSLTSLQETQYF. The DNA of the CDR3 is TGCGCCAGCAGCTTAACTAGCCTCCAAGAGACCCAGTACTTC. The V call is TRBV5-1, the J call TRBJ2-5, with a weak D call TRBD2 (6 bases). CDR3 size: 14 residues. Trimming pared 2 bases from V and 1 base from J, leaving 9 bases between. The germline gives CDR1 SGHRS, CDR2 YFSETQ. The entire variable domain, with the rest obtained from reference TRBV5-1 and TRBJ2-5, is as follows: KAGVTQTPRYLIKTRGQQVTLSCSPISGHRSVSWYQQTPGQGLQFLFEYFSETQRNKGNFPGRFSGRQFSNSRSEMNVSTLELGDSALYLCASSLTSLQETQYFGPGTRLLVL.

This sequence joins TRBV7-2 and TRBJ2-2; tentative D call: TRBD1 (6 bases). This CDR3 has 16 residues. With 5 bases removed from V and 4 bases from J, the gap between germline ends came to 17 bases. Germline CDR1 and CDR2: SGHTA and FQGNSA. The CDR3 coding sequence is TGTGCCAGCAGCCCGAGGCGGACAGCAAGCACCGGGGAGCTGTTTTTT. It encodes CASSPRRTASTGELFF.

This clonotype was counted ten times or more. The V and J genes are TRBV18 and TRBJ1-5, with a weak D call TRBD1 (5 bases). From germline, CDR1 is KGHSH and CDR2 LQKENI. V was trimmed by 4 bases and J by 3 bases, leaving 16 bases between them. The CDR3 contains 16 residues. The CDR3 bases are TGTGCCAGCTCACGGCAGGGACCGACCGACAATCAGCCCCAGCATTTT. Residues: CASSRQGPTDNQPQHF.

This clonotype was observed a handful of times. This chain joins TRBV12-3 or TRBV12-4 and TRBJ1-3; no firm D call. Between the trimmed V and J ends, which lost 2 bases and 4 bases, there was a span of 9 bases. The CDR3 loop spans 14 amino acids. DNA of the CDR3: TGTGCCAGCAGTTTAATAAGTCGCGGAAACACCATATATTTT. It yields the protein CASSLISRGNTIYF.

The sample holds many counts of this clonotype. The gene calls are TRBV5-1 and TRBJ2-7; 8 nucleotides agree with TRBD1. The ends lost 3 bases at V and 3 bases at J; junction bases unmatched: 2. Germline V CDR1 and CDR2: SGHRS, YFSETQ. This CDR3 is built from 13 residues. The CDR3 nucleotides read TGCGCCAGCAGCTACGGACAGGGCTACGAGCAGTACTTC. Protein sequence: CASSYGQGYEQYF.

The chain carries TRBV6-6 and TRBJ2-2; 9 bases line up with TRBD2. The V gene end was trimmed by 4 bases and the J gene end by 6 bases; junction bases not matched to a gene: 12. The CDR3 runs 17 residues. Germline CDR1 is MNHNY and CDR2 is SVGAGI (reference sequence). The CDR3, as DNA: TGTGCCAGCAGTTCCGCCGCGGGGGGGCCCGGTTCCGGGGAGCTGTTTTTT. This gives the protein CASSSAAGGPGSGELFF.

The chain links TRBV7-9 to TRBJ1-2, with 8 bases matching TRBD1. The CDR3 sequence is 13 residues long. Trimming removed 7 bases from V and 3 bases from J; junction bases left unmatched: 4. Germline CDR1 reads SEHNR; CDR2 reads FQNEAQ (reference sequence). For the CDR3, the DNA is TGTGCCAGCACCGGACAGGGAGACTATGGCTACACCTTC. Its translation: CASTGQGDYGYTF.

The V gene is TRBV7-2, the J gene TRBJ1-1, with TRBD1 matching 7 bases. Germline CDR1 is SGHTA and CDR2 is FQGNSA. The CDR3 runs to 12 residues. The junction had 6 bases not matched to a gene; V was cut back by 5 bases and J by 9 bases. The CDR3 nucleotides read TGTGCCAGCAGCGCAATGGGACAGAAAGCTTTCTTT. It specifies CASSAMGQKAFF.

This clonotype was seen a few times. The chain couples TRBV27 to TRBJ1-2; D not resolved. The CDR3 has 16 residues. V lost 8 bases to trimming and J lost 5 bases, with 24 bases between them. Germline V CDR1 and CDR2: MNHEY, SMNVEV (reference sequence). The CDR3 region is CASADFSLHGKYGYTF. The CDR3 region has the DNA TGTGCCAGCGCGGACTTCAGTCTCCACGGAAAGTATGGCTACACCTTC.

This clonotype appeared many times. V usage is TRBV20-1 and J usage is TRBJ2-2; D unclear. Trimming removed 3 bases at V and 0 bases at J, with 5 bases between. This CDR3 has 13 amino acids. Germline CDR1 DFQATT, CDR2 SNEGSKA (reference sequence). CDR3 region: CSARWANTGELFF. The CDR3 coding sequence is TGCAGTGCTAGGTGGGCGAACACCGGGGAGCTGTTTTTT.

The chain employs TRBV15 and TRBJ1-5, with D hard to call. Germline V gene lookup returns CDR1 LNHNV and CDR2 YYDKDF (reference sequence). V gave up 1 base and J gave up 2 bases, with 12 bases separating them. CDR3 length: 16 amino acids. The CDR3 here is CATSRGGSRGNQPQHF. CDR3 DNA: TGTGCCACCAGCAGAGGAGGGAGTCGGGGCAATCAGCCCCAGCATTTT.

The chain employs TRBV5-1 and TRBJ2-7, with D possibly called TRBD1 or TRBD2 (5 bases each). Germline V CDR1 and CDR2: SGHRS, YFSETQ. The V end lost 6 bases, the J end lost 2 bases, and 21 bases lay between the germline ends. The CDR3 covers 16 residues. CDR3 in DNA: TGCGCCAGCACCCCGGACCCGGGGACGGGGACCTACGAGCAGTACTTC. This gives the protein CASTPDPGTGTYEQYF.

This clonotype came up a few times. The chain joins TRBV27 to TRBJ2-2; the match to TRBD1 covers 7 bases. The germline gives CDR1 MNHEY, CDR2 SMNVEV (reference sequence). After removal of 3 bases from V and 6 bases from J, the junction contained 13 bases not matched to a gene. CDR3 size: 17 residues. The CDR3 protein is CASSFTFPQGLAGELFF. CDR3 nucleotides: TGTGCCAGCAGTTTCACATTCCCACAGGGGCTCGCCGGGGAGCTGTTTTTT.

The gene calls are TRBV3-1 and TRBJ2-7, with D hard to call. V was shortened by 5 bases and J by 2 bases, with 19 bases between the two germline ends. The CDR3 contains 16 residues. Germline V gene data show CDR1 as LGHDT and CDR2 as YNNKEL (reference sequence). Written as DNA, the CDR3 is TGTGCCAGCAGCTCAGGACCGAGCGTGATCCCCTACGAGCAGTACGTC. Its protein is CASSSGPSVIPYEQYV.

The V gene is TRBV4-3, the J gene TRBJ1-1; D call uncertain. Germline V gene lookup returns CDR1 LGHNA and CDR2 YSLEER. CDR3 length: 13 amino acids. The V end was cut by 1 base, the J end by 3 bases, with 6 bases between. The CDR3 coding sequence is TGCGCCAGCAGCCAAGTCATGGACACTGAAGCTTTCTTT. Translating gives CASSQVMDTEAFF.

This clonotype was found a few times. This sequence joins TRBV7-3 and TRBJ2-3, with 8 bases aligning to TRBD1. Looked up from germline, CDR1 is SGHTA and CDR2 is FQGTGA. This CDR3 region has 15 residues. The junction had 11 bases not matched to a gene; V was cut back by 8 bases and J by 4 bases. The CDR3 here is CASSQGGSPADTQYF. DNA of the CDR3: TGTGCCAGCTCACAGGGGGGCTCCCCGGCAGATACGCAGTATTTT.